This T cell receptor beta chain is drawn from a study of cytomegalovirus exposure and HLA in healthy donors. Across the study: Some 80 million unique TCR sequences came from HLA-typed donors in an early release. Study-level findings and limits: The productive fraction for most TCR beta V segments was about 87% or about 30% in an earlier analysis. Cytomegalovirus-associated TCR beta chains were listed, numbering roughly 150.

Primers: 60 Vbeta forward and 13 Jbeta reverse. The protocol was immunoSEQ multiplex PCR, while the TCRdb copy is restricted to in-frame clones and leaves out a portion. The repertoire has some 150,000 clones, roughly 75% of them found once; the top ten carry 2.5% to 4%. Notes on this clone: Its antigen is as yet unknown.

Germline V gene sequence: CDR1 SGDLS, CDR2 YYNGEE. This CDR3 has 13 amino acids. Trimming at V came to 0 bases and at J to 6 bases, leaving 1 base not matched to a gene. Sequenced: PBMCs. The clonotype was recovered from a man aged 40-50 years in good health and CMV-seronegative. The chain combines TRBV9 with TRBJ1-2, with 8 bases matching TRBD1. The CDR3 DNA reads TGTGCCAGCAGCGTAGGACAGGGGAATGGCTACACCTTC. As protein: CASSVGQGNGYTF.